The 7 T cell receptor beta chains reported below all come from one sample, sequenced in a study of shared clonotypes between healthy human individuals. Produced via immunoSEQ multiplex PCR; TCRdb's table is partial and in-frame only. There are about 980,000 clones in the sample; approximately 80% occur only once, and nearly 1.5% lies in the top ten. Specimen: memory CD4+ T cells sorted from blood. Subset described: CD45RA-negative fraction. These receptors were collected from a man aged 18 to 29 in good health.

The rearrangement links TRBV25-1 to TRBJ2-3, with TRBD2 matching 14 bases. With V trimmed by 8 bases and J by 6 bases, 4 bases remained unmatched. Germline assignment: CDR1 MGHDK and CDR2 SYGVNS. This CDR3 region has 14 residues. This CDR3 is CASSTSGGADTQYF. Written as DNA, the CDR3 is TGTGCCAGCTCGACTAGCGGGGGGGCGGATACGCAGTATTTT. Together with reference TRBV25-1 and TRBJ2-3, the CDR3 gives the full variable domain: EADIYQTPRYLVIGTGKKITLECSQTMGHDKMYWYQQDPGMELHLIHYSYGVNSTEKGDLSSESTVSRIRTEHFPLTLESARPSHTSQYLCASSTSGGADTQYFGPGTRLTVL.

The genes are TRBV2 and TRBJ1-2; D is unclear. Trimming took 3 bases from V and 1 from J, leaving 15 bases between them. CDR1 is SNHLY and CDR2 is FYNNEI in the germline V gene. The CDR3 sequence is 16 residues long. This CDR3 reads CASSDSTDGDNYGYTF. Written as DNA, the CDR3 is TGTGCCAGCAGTGACTCCACGGACGGCGATAACTATGGCTACACCTTC. Full variable domain (remainder filled in from reference TRBV2 and TRBJ1-2): EPEVTQTPSHQVTQMGQEVILRCVPISNHLYFYWYRQILGQKVEFLVSFYNNEISEKSEIFDDQFSVERPDGSNFTLKIRSTKLEDSAMYFCASSDSTDGDNYGYTFGSGTRLTVV.

This chain joins TRBV28 and TRBJ2-1, with TRBD2 matching 8 bases. The ends lost 3 bases at V and 2 bases at J; junction bases unmatched: 3. The CDR3 runs to 15 residues. The germline V gene encodes CDR1 MDHEN and CDR2 SYDVKM. CDR3 residues: CASSFAGRAYNEQFF. DNA of the CDR3: TGTGCCAGCAGTTTCGCCGGGAGGGCCTACAATGAGCAGTTCTTC.

The J gene is TRBJ1-6, the V gene TRBV5-1, with D perhaps matching TRBD1 (6 bases). The germline V gene encodes CDR1 SGHRS and CDR2 YFSETQ. V lost 2 bases to trimming and J lost 0 bases, with 21 bases between them. The CDR3 is made up of 20 amino acids. CDR3 sequence (DNA): TGCGCCAGCAGCTTTCGGACAGAAAGATATGGAAGCTCCTATAATTCACCCCTCCACTTT. Amino acids: CASSFRTERYGSSYNSPLHF.

DNA of the CDR3: TGTGCCAGCAGTGGGGGGTGGAGCAATCAGCCCCAGCATTTT. It codes for CASSGGWSNQPQHF. V usage is TRBV2 and J usage is TRBJ1-5; a possible D gene is TRBD1 (5 bases). CDR1 is SNHLY and CDR2 is FYNNEI in the germline V gene. V lost 4 bases to trimming and J lost 1 base, with 8 bases between them. The CDR3 has 14 amino acids.

The rearrangement joins TRBV15 to TRBJ1-4; no firm D call. Germline V gives CDR1 LNHNV, CDR2 YYDKDF (reference sequence). The CDR3 loop spans 14 amino acids. The germline V and J ends were trimmed by 6 bases and 6 bases, with 14 bases remaining between them. CDR3 protein: CATRPGILDEKLFF. The CDR3 nucleotides are TGTGCCACCAGGCCTGGAATTCTTGATGAAAAACTGTTTTTT.

V and J are TRBV9 and TRBJ2-1; tentatively, D is TRBD2 (6 bases). Looked up from germline, CDR1 is SGDLS and CDR2 is YYNGEE. V was shortened by 3 bases and J by 9 bases, with 13 bases between the two germline ends. The CDR3 has 13 amino acids. The CDR3 nucleotides are TGTGCCAGCAGCGCAACTAGCAACGGTGAGCAGTTCTTC. Translation gives CASSATSNGEQFF.